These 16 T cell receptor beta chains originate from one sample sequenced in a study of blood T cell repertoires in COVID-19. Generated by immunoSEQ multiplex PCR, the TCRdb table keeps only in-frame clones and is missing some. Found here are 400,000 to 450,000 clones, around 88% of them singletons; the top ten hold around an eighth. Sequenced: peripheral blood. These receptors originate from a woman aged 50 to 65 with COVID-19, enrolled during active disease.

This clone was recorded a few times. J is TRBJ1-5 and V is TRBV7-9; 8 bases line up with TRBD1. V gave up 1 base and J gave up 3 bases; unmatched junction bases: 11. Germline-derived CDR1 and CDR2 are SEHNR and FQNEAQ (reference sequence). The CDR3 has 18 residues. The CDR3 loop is CASSLGLGDRNLNQPQHF. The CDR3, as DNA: TGTGCCAGCAGCTTAGGTTTAGGGGACAGGAACCTCAATCAGCCCCAGCATTTT.

Here the CDR3 DNA reads TGTGCCAGCTCACCCCTCTTCGGGGTAAACAATGAGCAGTTCTTC. Protein sequence: CASSPLFGVNNEQFF. The J gene is TRBJ2-1, the V gene TRBV18, with TRBD2 as a possible D gene (5 bases). CDR3 size: 15 residues. V lost 3 bases, J lost 5 bases, and 14 bases lay in between. The germline gives CDR1 KGHSH, CDR2 LQKENI.

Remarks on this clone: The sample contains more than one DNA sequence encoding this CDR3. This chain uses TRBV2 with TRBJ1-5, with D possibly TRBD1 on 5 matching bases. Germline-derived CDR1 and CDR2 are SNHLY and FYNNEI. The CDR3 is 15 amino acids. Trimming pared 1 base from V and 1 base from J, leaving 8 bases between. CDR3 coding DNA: TGTGCCAGCAGTGAAGAACAGGCAAGCAATCAGCCCCAGCATTTT. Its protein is CASSEEQASNQPQHF. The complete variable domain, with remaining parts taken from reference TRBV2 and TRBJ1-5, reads EPEVTQTPSHQVTQMGQEVILRCVPISNHLYFYWYRQILGQKVEFLVSFYNNEISEKSEIFDDQFSVERPDGSNFTLKIRSTKLEDSAMYFCASSEEQASNQPQHFGDGTRLSIL.

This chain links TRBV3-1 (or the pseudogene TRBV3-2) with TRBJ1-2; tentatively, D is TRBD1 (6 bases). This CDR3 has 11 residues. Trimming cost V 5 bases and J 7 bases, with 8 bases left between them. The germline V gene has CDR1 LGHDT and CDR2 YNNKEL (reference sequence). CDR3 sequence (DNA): TGTGCCAGCAGCTTGACAGGTGGCTACACCTTC. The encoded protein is CASSLTGGYTF.

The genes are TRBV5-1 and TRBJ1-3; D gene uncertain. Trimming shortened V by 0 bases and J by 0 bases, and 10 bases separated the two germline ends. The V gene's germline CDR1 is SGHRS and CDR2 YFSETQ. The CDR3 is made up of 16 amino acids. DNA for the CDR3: TGCGCCAGCAGCTTGGACTTACTACTCTCTGGAAACACCATATATTTT. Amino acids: CASSLDLLLSGNTIYF.

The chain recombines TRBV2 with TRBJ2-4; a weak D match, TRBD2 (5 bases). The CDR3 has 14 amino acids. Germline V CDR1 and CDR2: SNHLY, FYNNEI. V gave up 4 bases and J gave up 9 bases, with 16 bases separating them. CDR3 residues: CASSGPSGAGIQYF. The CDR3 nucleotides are TGTGCCAGCAGTGGGCCCAGCGGAGCTGGCATTCAGTACTTC.

Here the CDR3 DNA reads TGTGCCACCGGGCTTGGACAGAAAAATGAAAAACTGTTTTTT. Translating it yields CATGLGQKNEKLFF. This rearrangement joins TRBV28 to TRBJ1-4; possibly TRBD1 for D (6 bases). Germline CDR1 is MDHEN and CDR2 is SYDVKM. Trimming pared 10 bases from V and 5 bases from J, leaving 17 bases between. This CDR3 is 14 amino acids long. Full variable domain (outside the CDR3, taken from reference TRBV28 and TRBJ1-4): DVKVTQSSRYLVKRTGEKVFLECVQDMDHENMFWYRQDPGLGLRLIYFSYDVKMKEKGDIPEGYSVSREKKERFSLILESASTNQTSMYLCATGLGQKNEKLFFGSGTQLSVL.

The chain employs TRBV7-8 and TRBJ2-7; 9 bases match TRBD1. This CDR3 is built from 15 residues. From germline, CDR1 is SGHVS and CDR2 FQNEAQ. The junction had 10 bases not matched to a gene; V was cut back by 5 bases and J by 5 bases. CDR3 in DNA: TGTGCCAGCAGCCCCGGGGCGGACAGGGGCCACGAGCAGTACTTC. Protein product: CASSPGADRGHEQYF.

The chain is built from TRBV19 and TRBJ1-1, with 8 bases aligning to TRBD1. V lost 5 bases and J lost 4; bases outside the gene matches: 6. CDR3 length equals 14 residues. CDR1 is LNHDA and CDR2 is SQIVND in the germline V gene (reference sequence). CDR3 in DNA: TGTGCCAGTAGTTCCCGGACAGGGCCCACTGAAGCTTTCTTT. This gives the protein CASSSRTGPTEAFF.

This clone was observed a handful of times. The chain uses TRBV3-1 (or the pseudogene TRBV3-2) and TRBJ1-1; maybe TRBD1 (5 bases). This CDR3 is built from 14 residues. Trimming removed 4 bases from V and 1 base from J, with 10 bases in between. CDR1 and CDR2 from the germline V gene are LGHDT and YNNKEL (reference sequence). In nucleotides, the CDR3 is TGTGCCAGCAGCCGTGTCGGGGGGAACACTGAAGCTTTCTTT. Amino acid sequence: CASSRVGGNTEAFF.

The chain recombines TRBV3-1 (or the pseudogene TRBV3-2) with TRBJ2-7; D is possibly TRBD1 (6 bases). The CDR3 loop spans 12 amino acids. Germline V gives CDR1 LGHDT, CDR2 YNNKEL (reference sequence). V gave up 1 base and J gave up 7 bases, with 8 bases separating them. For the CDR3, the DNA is TGTGCCAGCAGCCAAGGTAGGGGGGAGCAGTACTTC. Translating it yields CASSQGRGEQYF.

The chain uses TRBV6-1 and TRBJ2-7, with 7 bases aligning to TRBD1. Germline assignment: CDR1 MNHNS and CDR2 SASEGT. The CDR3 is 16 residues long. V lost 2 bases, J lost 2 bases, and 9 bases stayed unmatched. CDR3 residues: CASSESSGGGTYEQYF. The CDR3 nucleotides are TGTGCCAGCAGTGAATCGTCAGGGGGTGGTACCTACGAGCAGTACTTC.

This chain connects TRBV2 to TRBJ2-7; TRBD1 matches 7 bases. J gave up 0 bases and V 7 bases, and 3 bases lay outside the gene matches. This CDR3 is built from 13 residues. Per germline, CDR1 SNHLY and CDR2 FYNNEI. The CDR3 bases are TGTGCCAGCAAGGGGGACAGCTCCTACGAGCAGTACTTC. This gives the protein CASKGDSSYEQYF.

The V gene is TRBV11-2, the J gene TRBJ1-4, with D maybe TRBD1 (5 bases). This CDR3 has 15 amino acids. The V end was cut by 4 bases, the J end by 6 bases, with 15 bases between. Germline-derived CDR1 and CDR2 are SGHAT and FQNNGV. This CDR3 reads CASSYQSGSHEKLFF. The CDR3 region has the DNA TGTGCCAGCAGCTACCAGTCAGGGTCCCATGAAAAACTGTTTTTT.

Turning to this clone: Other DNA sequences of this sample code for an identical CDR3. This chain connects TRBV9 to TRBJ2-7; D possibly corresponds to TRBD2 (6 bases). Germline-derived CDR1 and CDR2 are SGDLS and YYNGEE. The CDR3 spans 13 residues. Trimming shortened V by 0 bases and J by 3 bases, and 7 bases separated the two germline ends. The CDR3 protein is CASSVDGGYEQYF. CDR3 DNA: TGTGCCAGCAGCGTAGACGGGGGCTACGAGCAGTACTTC. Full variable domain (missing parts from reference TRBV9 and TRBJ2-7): DSGVTQTPKHLITATGQRVTLRCSPRSGDLSVYWYQQSLDQGLQFLIQYYNGEERAKGNILERFSAQQFPDLHSELNLSSLELGDSALYFCASSVDGGYEQYFGPGTRLTVT.

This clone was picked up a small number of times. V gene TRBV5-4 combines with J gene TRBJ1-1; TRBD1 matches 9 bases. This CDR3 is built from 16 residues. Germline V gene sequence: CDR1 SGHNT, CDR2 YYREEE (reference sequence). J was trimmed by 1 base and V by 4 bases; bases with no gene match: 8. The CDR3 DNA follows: TGTGCCAGCAGCACAAGAAAACAGGGGGCGAACACTGAAGCTTTCTTT. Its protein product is CASSTRKQGANTEAFF.